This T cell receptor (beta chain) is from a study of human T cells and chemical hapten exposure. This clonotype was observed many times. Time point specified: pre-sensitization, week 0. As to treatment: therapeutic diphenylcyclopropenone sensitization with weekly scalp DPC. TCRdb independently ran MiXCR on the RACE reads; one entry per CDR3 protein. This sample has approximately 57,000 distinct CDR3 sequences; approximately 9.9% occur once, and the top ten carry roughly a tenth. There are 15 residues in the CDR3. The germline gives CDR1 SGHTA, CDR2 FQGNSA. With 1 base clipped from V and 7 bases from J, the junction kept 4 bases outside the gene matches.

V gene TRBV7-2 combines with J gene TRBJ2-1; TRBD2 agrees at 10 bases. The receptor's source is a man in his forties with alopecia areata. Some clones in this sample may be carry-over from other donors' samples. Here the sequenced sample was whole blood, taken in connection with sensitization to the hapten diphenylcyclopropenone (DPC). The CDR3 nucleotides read TGTGCCAGCAGCTTAGGGACTAGCGGTTGGAATGAGCAGTTCTTC. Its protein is CASSLGTSGWNEQFF.